This T cell receptor (beta chain) comes out of a study of identical twins. TCRdb re-analysed the 5' RACE reads in MiXCR, keeping a single row per CDR3 protein. The table includes about 790,000 distinct CDR3 sequences, 18% detected once. This sample was shared with a second study, whose subject was T cells expressing NK-cell markers. That source adds: Researchers got TCR beta repertoires out of sorted CD3+CD56+NKG2C+, CD3+CD56+NKG2C- and CD3+CD56-NKG2C+ T cells.

The sequencing input was PBMCs. The TCR comes from a woman aged 18-29 years in good health.

Written as DNA, the CDR3 is TGTGCCAGCAGCTTAGAACGGAGGGGGCGGGCTTTCTTT. Its translation: CASSLERRGRAFF. This chain links TRBV11-2 with TRBJ1-1; TRBD1 agrees at 7 bases. From germline, CDR1 is SGHAT and CDR2 FQNNGV. The CDR3 is 13 amino acids. The J segment lost 11 bases and the V segment lost 0 bases, leaving 6 bases of the junction unmatched.